This entry describes one T cell receptor (beta chain). This clonotype registers as large (0.1 to 1%) within its sample. Its specific antigen is unknown. Qualities for individual bases were not recorded, and no much larger clone is one base off. Four subsets defined by PD-1 and/or TIGIT were sorted from live CD3+CD8+TCRalphabeta+ cells on a BD FACSAria II cell sorter. Circulating CD8 T cells were sorted into four subsets by PD-1 and TIGIT expression to characterize their relevance to anti-PD-1 therapy response. Both TCR alpha and TCR beta chains were sequenced from each sorted CD8 T-cell subset. Peripheral blood was collected at three points: before the first anti-PD-1 injection, after two injections and after four injections. Ficoll gradient centrifugation was used to isolate PBMCs immediately. Until use, PBMCs were stored frozen in liquid nitrogen in RPMI containing about 18% FCS and approximately 10% DMSO. After thawing, PBMCs were stained with a viability dye plus antibodies against CD3, CD8alpha, TCRalphabeta, PD-1 and TIGIT. Total RNA was extracted with the RNeasy Kit, and a RIN above 7 was reached by every sample.

The CDR3 runs 18 residues from the cysteine to the phenylalanine. The entry retains the CDR3 DNA only, 54 bases that are in frame from base 1. Relative to germline, V is missing 2 bases and J is missing 5 bases, with 13 bases of the junction outside any gene match. Via the germline V gene, CDR1 is LGHNT and CDR2 FRNRAP. The data were taken from a study of circulating CD8 cells and anti-PD-1 response in melanoma (dated by TCRdb to the early 2020s). Background for the entire study: Nivolumab was given to patients intravenously at 3 mg/kg every 2 weeks. Of the 13 patients in the melanoma cohort, seven received anti-PD-1 as first-line therapy and six had prior targeted therapy or immunotherapy. Patients with complete or partial responses were classified as responders; those with stable or progressive disease (RECIST v1.1) as non-responders. The TCR repertoire analysis included about 11 melanoma patients, of whom 7 were non-responders and 4 were responders. On on-treatment samples, PD-1 was detected using a biotinylated anti-human IgG4 antibody.

What the study reported, not specific to this receptor: Only baseline and M1 samples, drawn from a small cohort with few responders, went into the published TCR repertoire comparisons. Because material was limited, most experiments were generally run without replicates. Diversity was greatest in the DNEG repertoire, PD-1 and DPOS had similar and higher clonality, and TIGIT repertoires had the lowest diversity. Between subsets, repertoires were largely private, with fewer than 7.5% of TRB clonotypes shared at M1, and the highest sharing was seen between DPOS and TIGIT. Because tumor material was not accessible, tumor reactivity was instead assessed by peptide assays on expanded sorted subsets. Both treatment-naive and previously treated patients were included in the cohort, and this mixing was noted by the authors as something that could influence results.

The run used a NextSeq 500. TCR libraries were prepared from around 15 ng of total RNA with the QIAseq Immune Repertoire RNA Library Kit, Human TCR Panel. TCR libraries were sequenced on an Illumina NextSeq with a Mid Output V2 kit, and asymmetric 261x41 paired-end reads were used. Each TCR library was diluted to about 3.8 nM, pooled, denatured and loaded at about 1 pM. In the authors' own workflow: TCR FASTQ files were processed in the QIAGEN GeneGlobe Data Analysis Center, and downstream analysis was performed in R 3.5.2. To get clonality, Shannon entropy was normalized by the log of the number of unique productive sequences and the result was subtracted from one. Fisher exact tests at 5% FDR, run separately within each subset, picked out TRA or TRB clonotypes whose abundance differed between baseline and M1. Clonotypes with differential abundance were classified as emerging, expanding, contracting or non-expanding/contracting. Repertoire overlap between patients was measured with Morisita's overlap index. Starting from the raw public reads, TCRdb applied fastp trimming at Q25, assembled clones with MiXCR and retained in-frame beta chains. Each record represents a unique CDR3 protein, reported with the most common genes and DNA among its rows. The V and J calls reflect TCRdb's pipeline rather than the authors' work. This sample lists approximately 270 distinct CDR3 sequences; almost 8.5% were detected once. The top ten constitute 42% of the sample.

The sequencing here drew on CD8+ T cells from PBMCs, taken at baseline or after one month of anti-PD-1 therapy (not recorded which). This sequence uses TRBV12-5 and TRBJ2-2, with 8 bases in between that match TRBD1. The sequence was obtained from a human donor with melanoma. CDR3 protein: CASGLLYQGARGTGELFF. The nucleotide sequence reads TGTGCTAGTGGTTTGCTATATCAGGGGGCGCGAGGGACCGGGGAGCTGTTTTTT.